A selection of T cell receptor beta chains follows, all from one sample in a study of metastatic and nonmetastatic thyroid tumors. Using MiXCR, TCRdb reanalyzed the PCR reads. The table includes thousands of clones, less than 35% detected once. The sample comprised adjacent normal tissue. These receptors came from a female donor with papillary thyroid cancer or a benign thyroid nodule (not recorded which). Some clones in this sample may be carry-over from other donors' samples. The conserved cysteine and the conserved F or W are not part of the CDR3 here. A D gene is named only where the DNA matches it firmly.

TRBD1	TRBV6-1	ASSLTGTGAYEQY
NA	TRBV6-2/TRBV6-3	ASSYSIWTQY
NA	TRBV10-3	AISENRETQY
NA	TRBV2	ASSETLGSNEQF
NA	TRBV12-5	ASAPARGSSYNEQF
TRBD2	TRBV28	ASSVIGRAYNELF
NA	TRBV5-1	ASSPGGPLSYEQY
NA	TRBV6-4	ASSEGYPNEQF
TRBD2	TRBV5-4	ASSWGELAGDGSYEQY
TRBD1	TRBV20-1	SAAGGLAISGYT
TRBD1	TRBV28	ASSSGGYGYT
TRBD1	TRBV6-1	ASTKGDRVGYT
NA	TRBV19	ASSKRTINEKLF
TRBD1	TRBV11-3	ASSQGQGAGNEQF
NA	TRBV19	ASSMSQDSTDTQY
NA	TRBV9	ASSVATTGELF
TRBD2	TRBV5-1	ASSSTSGSYEQY
NA	TRBV6-1	ASSPRTANTGELF
NA	TRBV27	ASSFSHTGIVSYEQY
NA	TRBV6-1	ASSRTASLGYEQY
NA	TRBV4-1	ASSHFEGSSYEQY
NA	TRBV6-1	ASSPGANYGYT
NA	TRBV19	ASSIQRVRPNEQF
TRBD2	TRBV7-2	ASSLGLAPYNEQF
NA	TRBV9	ASSPGTTGGYGYT
NA	TRBV7-6	ASSLGREETHY
TRBD1	TRBV20-1	SARDLAGTGRNEQF
NA	TRBV9	ASSVSSQGYEQY
NA	TRBV12-3/TRBV12-4	ASSWRGPYGYT
TRBD1	TRBV28	ASSVDRGRDGYT
NA	TRBV28	ASTLGAGRFGEQY
NA	TRBV6-1	ASSEWGNGEQY
NA	TRBV11-2	ASSFRGSNTGELF
TRBD2	TRBV30	AWSVRSSGRKSDTQY
TRBD1	TRBV24-1	ATSEGGQLGETQY
NA	TRBV6-1	ASRRDSWNTEAF
NA	TRBV20-1	SAISAHEQY
NA	TRBV12-3/TRBV12-4	ASSYDMGLEYTEAF
TRBD2	TRBV30	AWRPAGSYEQY
TRBD1	TRBV19	ASSQGTGVRTEAF
TRBD1	TRBV18	ASSPTGGSGNEQF
NA	TRBV6-1	ASSKPGAFPHGYT
NA	TRBV20-1	SARAGIANYGYT
NA	TRBV5-4	ASSLPSKGAWGNEQF
TRBD2	TRBV9	ASSVGLAGDPGYEQY
TRBD1	TRBV6-2/TRBV6-3	ASSYGQGAYDGYT
TRBD1	TRBV28	ASSLWSGQNSPLH
NA	TRBV9	ASSPWTSTDTQY